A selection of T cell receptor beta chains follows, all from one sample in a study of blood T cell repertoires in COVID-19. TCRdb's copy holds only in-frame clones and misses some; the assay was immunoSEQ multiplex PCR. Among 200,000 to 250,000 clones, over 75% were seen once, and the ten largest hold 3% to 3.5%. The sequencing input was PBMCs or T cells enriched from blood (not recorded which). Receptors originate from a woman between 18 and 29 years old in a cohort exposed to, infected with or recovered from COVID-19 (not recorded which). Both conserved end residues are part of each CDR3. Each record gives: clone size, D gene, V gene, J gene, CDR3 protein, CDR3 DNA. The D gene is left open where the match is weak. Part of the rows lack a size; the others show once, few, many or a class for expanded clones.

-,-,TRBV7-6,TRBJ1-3,CASRGSSWSGNTIYF,TGTGCCAGCCGAGGGAGTAGTTGGTCTGGAAACACCATATATTTT
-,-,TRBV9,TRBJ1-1,CASSLMGGANTEAFF,TGTGCCAGCAGCCTCATGGGCGGGGCTAACACTGAAGCTTTCTTT
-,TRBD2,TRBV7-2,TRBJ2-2,CASSSNGGANTGELFF,TGTGCCAGCAGCTCCAATGGGGGGGCGAACACCGGGGAGCTGTTTTTT
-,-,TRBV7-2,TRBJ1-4,CASSFDRQAPGLFF,TGTGCCAGCAGCTTCGATCGACAGGCCCCAGGACTGTTTTTT
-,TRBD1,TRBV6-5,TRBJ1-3,CASSFWTGKAGNTIYF,TGTGCCAGCAGTTTTTGGACAGGGAAGGCTGGAAACACCATATATTTT
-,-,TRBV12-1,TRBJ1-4,CASSLVPQGFHEKLFF,TGTGCCAGCAGCTTAGTACCTCAGGGGTTTCACGAAAAACTGTTTTTT
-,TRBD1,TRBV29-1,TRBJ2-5,CSVEDWTGSRETQYF,TGCAGCGTTGAAGATTGGACAGGGAGTCGGGAGACCCAGTACTTC
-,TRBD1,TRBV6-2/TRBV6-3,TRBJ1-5,CASSYAVAGGIGSNQPQHF,TGTGCCAGCAGTTACGCCGTGGCAGGGGGAATAGGGAGCAATCAGCCCCAGCATTTT
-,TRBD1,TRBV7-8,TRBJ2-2,CASSLNGQGNTGELFF,TGTGCCAGCAGCTTAAATGGACAGGGCAACACCGGGGAGCTGTTTTTT
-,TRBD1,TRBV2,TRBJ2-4,CASSSDRGENIQYF,TGTGCCAGCAGTTCAGACAGGGGGGAAAACATTCAGTACTTC
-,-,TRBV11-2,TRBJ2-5,CASSQIYRYQETQYF,TGTGCCAGCAGCCAAATCTACAGATACCAAGAGACCCAGTACTTC
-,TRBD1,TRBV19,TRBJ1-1,CASTPTGGGEAFF,TGTGCCAGTACCCCCACAGGGGGTGGTGAAGCTTTCTTT
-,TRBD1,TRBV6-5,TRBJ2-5,CASSRQDRGETQYF,TGTGCCAGCAGTAGACAGGACAGGGGAGAGACCCAGTACTTC
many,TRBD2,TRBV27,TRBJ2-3,CASSLSPGGGADTQYF,TGTGCCAGCAGTTTAAGCCCGGGCGGGGGGGCAGATACGCAGTATTTT
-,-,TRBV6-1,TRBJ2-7,CASSEQDTGSYEQYF,TGTGCCAGCAGTGAACAGGACACGGGTTCCTACGAGCAGTACTTC
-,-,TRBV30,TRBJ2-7,CAWSGGGRRTYEQYF,TGTGCCTGGAGTGGGGGCGGACGCCGGACCTACGAGCAGTACTTC
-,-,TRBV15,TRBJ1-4,CATSRATVEKLFF,TGTGCCACCAGCAGAGCGACAGTTGAAAAACTGTTTTTT
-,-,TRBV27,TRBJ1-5,CASSLSAGYQPQHF,TGTGCCAGCAGTTTATCGGCGGGGTATCAGCCCCAGCATTTT
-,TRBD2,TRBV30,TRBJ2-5,CAWSVGGGQETQYF,TGTGCCTGGAGTGTGGGGGGGGGCCAAGAGACCCAGTACTTC
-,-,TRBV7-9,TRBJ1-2,CASSPPTVSHYGYTF,TGTGCCAGCAGCCCTCCGACAGTTTCCCACTATGGCTACACCTTC
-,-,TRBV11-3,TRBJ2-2,CASSSIQMNTGELFF,TGTGCCAGCAGCTCCATTCAGATGAACACCGGGGAGCTGTTTTTT
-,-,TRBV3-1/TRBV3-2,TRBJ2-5,CASSHSVQETQYF,TGTGCCAGCAGCCATTCCGTACAAGAGACCCAGTACTTC
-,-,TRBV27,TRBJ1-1,CASSLDATATKETFF,TGTGCCAGCAGTTTAGACGCGACAGCTACCAAAGAGACTTTCTTT
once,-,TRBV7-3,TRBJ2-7,CASSTTGGPYEQYF,TGTGCCAGCAGCACTACCGGGGGACCCTACGAGCAGTACTTC
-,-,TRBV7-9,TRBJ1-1,CASSLGGAENTEAFF,TGTGCCAGCAGCTTAGGGGGCGCAGAGAACACTGAAGCTTTCTTT
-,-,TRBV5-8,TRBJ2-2,CASSLPSVGPGELFF,TGTGCCAGCAGCTTGCCTTCAGTGGGGCCCGGGGAGCTGTTTTTT
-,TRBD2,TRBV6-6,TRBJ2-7,CASTLSGGAYEQYF,TGTGCCAGCACCCTGAGCGGGGGGGCCTACGAGCAGTACTTC
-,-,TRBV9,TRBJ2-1,CASSSAAGLAYNEQFF,TGTGCCAGCAGCTCCGCCGCGGGACTCGCCTACAATGAGCAGTTCTTC
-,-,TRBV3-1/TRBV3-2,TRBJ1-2,CASSQDWGDYGYTF,TGTGCCAGCAGCCAAGATTGGGGAGACTATGGCTACACCTTC